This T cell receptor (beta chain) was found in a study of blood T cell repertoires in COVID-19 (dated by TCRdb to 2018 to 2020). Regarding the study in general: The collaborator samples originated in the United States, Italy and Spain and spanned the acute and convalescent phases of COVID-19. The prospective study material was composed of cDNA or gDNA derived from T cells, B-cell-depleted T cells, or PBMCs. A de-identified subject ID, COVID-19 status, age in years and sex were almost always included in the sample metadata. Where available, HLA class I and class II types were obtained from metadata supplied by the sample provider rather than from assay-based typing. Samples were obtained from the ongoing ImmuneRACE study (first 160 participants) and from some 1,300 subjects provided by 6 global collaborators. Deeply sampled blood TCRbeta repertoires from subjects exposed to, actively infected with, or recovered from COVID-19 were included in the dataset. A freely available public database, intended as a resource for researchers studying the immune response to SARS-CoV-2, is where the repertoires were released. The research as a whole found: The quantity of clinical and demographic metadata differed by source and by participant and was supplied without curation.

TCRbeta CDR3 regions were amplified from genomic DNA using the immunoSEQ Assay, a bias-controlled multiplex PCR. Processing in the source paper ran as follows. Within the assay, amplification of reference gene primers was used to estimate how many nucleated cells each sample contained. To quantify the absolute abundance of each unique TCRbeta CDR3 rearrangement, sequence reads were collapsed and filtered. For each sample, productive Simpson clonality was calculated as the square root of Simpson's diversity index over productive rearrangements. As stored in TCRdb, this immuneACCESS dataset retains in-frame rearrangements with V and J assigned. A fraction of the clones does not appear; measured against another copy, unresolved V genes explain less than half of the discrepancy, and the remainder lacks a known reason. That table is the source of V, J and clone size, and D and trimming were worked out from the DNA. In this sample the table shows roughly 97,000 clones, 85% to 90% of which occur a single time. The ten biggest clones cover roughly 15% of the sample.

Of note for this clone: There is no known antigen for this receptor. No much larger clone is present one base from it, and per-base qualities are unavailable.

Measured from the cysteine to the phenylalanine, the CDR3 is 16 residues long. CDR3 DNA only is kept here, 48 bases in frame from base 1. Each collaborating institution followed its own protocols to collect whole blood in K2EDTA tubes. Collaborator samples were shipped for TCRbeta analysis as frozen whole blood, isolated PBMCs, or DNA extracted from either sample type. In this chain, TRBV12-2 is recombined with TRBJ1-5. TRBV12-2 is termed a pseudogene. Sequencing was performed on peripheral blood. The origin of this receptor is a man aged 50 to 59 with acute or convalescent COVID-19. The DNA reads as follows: TGTGCAAGTCGCTTTTATGGGGGGTATAGCAATCAGCCCCAGCATTTT. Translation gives CASRFYGGYSNQPQHF.